The rows below give T cell receptor beta chains drawn from one sample of a study of cytomegalovirus exposure and HLA in healthy donors. The data were produced by immunoSEQ multiplex PCR, yet TCRdb's version contains in-frame clones alone and is incomplete. This table holds fewer than 200,000 clones, about nine tenths found once. The source material was PBMCs. These receptors all stem from a boy between 2 and 10 years old in good health and CMV-seronegative. The CDR3 runs from the conserved cysteine through the conserved F or W.

V gene: TRBV6-1; J gene: TRBJ1-1; CDR3 protein: CATVRGLATEAFF
V gene: TRBV19; J gene: TRBJ1-6; CDR3 protein: CASNDRGPNSPLHF
V gene: TRBV7-6; J gene: TRBJ2-3; CDR3 protein: CASSHPLAGGPVATDTQYF
V gene: TRBV5-1; J gene: TRBJ2-2; CDR3 protein: CASSFRGEDGELFF
V gene: TRBV19; J gene: TRBJ1-3; CDR3 protein: CASSRRTGHGNTIYF
V gene: TRBV18; J gene: TRBJ2-2; CDR3 protein: CASSPPVGATNTGELFF
V gene: TRBV7-2; J gene: TRBJ2-2; CDR3 protein: CASSLAPGGPWELFF
V gene: TRBV27; J gene: TRBJ1-5; CDR3 protein: CASSFRQGNQPQHF
V gene: TRBV4-2; J gene: TRBJ1-4; CDR3 protein: CASSQDPANEKLFF
V gene: TRBV19; J gene: TRBJ2-5; CDR3 protein: CASGGGPQETQYF
V gene: TRBV19; J gene: TRBJ1-4; CDR3 protein: CASSVGEKLFF
V gene: TRBV6-5; J gene: TRBJ2-3; CDR3 protein: CASSSRTVDTQYF
V gene: TRBV10-3; J gene: TRBJ2-3; CDR3 protein: CAISPRGSTDTQYF
V gene: TRBV6-4; J gene: TRBJ2-1; CDR3 protein: CASSPLAGLYNEQFF
V gene: TRBV6-1; J gene: TRBJ2-5; CDR3 protein: CASSQDRVQETQYF
V gene: TRBV10-1; J gene: TRBJ2-7; CDR3 protein: CASSEDLTGQGHSYEQYF
V gene: TRBV11-2; J gene: TRBJ2-2; CDR3 protein: CASSSHRGPGELFF
V gene: TRBV5-4; J gene: TRBJ2-1; CDR3 protein: CASSLDSYNEQFF
V gene: TRBV7-9; J gene: TRBJ2-7; CDR3 protein: CASSLGEGRDHEQYF
V gene: TRBV2; J gene: TRBJ2-5; CDR3 protein: CASSVSEKQETQYF
V gene: TRBV15; J gene: TRBJ2-1; CDR3 protein: CATSRRRDSYNEQFF
V gene: TRBV30; J gene: TRBJ1-5; CDR3 protein: CAWSTWDRGNQPQHF
V gene: TRBV2; J gene: TRBJ2-3; CDR3 protein: CARTRGRAEEDTQYF
V gene: TRBV5-4; J gene: TRBJ2-1; CDR3 protein: CASSAGTSGRRSYNEQFF
V gene: TRBV28; J gene: TRBJ1-2; CDR3 protein: CASRPQVSNYGYTF
V gene: TRBV27; J gene: TRBJ2-7; CDR3 protein: CASSFQGLPLDEQYF
V gene: TRBV18; J gene: TRBJ2-5; CDR3 protein: CASSPGQGETQYF
V gene: TRBV6-1; J gene: TRBJ2-7; CDR3 protein: CASSVPAIYEQYF
V gene: TRBV27; J gene: TRBJ2-7; CDR3 protein: CASSPLSSYEQYF
V gene: TRBV18; J gene: TRBJ2-7; CDR3 protein: CASSPLQVLGGNSYEQYF
V gene: TRBV4-1; J gene: TRBJ1-1; CDR3 protein: CASSPPTVNTEAFF